The T cell receptor beta chain under discussion was sequenced for a study of cytomegalovirus exposure and HLA in healthy donors. Study-wide results and caveats: Upon later analysis, HLA-associated TCR beta chains proved more clonally expanded than other, equally common chains.

This CDR3 is 14 amino acids long. Germline V gene sequence: CDR1 SNHLY, CDR2 FYNNEI. The junction had 12 bases not matched to a gene; V was cut back by 8 bases and J by 7 bases. Worth noting for this clone: What it binds is not known.

13 Jbeta primers and 60 Vbeta primers were used for the PCR. Clones were sequenced by immunoSEQ multiplex PCR, and TCRdb holds only the in-frame ones, with some missing. The table lists 85,000 to 130,000 clones, 60% to 80% of them singletons. Sequencing was carried out using PBMCs. The chain is built from TRBV2 and TRBJ2-7; TRBD2 agrees at 9 bases. The TCR was taken from a man aged 35 to 55 in good health and CMV-seronegative. In DNA, the CDR3 is TGTGCCAGCGCGGCTCGCGGGGGGGCCGATGAGCAGTACTTC. It specifies CASAARGGADEQYF.